This paragraph covers one TCR beta chain sequence. The sample comes from a study of blood T cell repertoires in COVID-19. CDR1 MNHEY and CDR2 SVGAGI come from the germline V gene. The CDR3 is 13 amino acids. Trimming shortened V by 2 bases and J by 1 base, and 6 bases separated the two germline ends. Measured with immunoSEQ multiplex PCR; TCRdb has only the in-frame clones, and not every one. The profile shows around 200,000 clones, around 87% of them singletons. The V call is TRBV6-5, the J call TRBJ2-7, with D unclear. The clonotype comes from a man in his forties with active or convalescent COVID-19. Sequenced material: peripheral blood. This CDR3 reads CASSYDTSYEQYF. DNA of the CDR3: TGTGCCAGCAGTTACGACACGTCCTACGAGCAGTACTTC.